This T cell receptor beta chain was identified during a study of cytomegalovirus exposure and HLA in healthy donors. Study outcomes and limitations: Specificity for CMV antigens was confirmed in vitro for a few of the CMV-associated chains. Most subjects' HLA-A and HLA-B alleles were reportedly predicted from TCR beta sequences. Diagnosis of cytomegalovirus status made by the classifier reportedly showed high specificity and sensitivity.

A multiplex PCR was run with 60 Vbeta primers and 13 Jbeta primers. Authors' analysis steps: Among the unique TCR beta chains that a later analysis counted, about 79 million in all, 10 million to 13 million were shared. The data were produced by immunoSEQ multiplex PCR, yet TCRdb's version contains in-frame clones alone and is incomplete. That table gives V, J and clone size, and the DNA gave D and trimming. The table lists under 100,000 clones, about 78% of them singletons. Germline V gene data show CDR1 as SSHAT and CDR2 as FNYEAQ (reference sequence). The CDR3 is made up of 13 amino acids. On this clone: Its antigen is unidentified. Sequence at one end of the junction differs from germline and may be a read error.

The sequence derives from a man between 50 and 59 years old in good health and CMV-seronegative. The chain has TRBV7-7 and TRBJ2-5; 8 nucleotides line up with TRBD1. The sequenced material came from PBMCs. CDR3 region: CASSFDRGETQYF. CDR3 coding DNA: TGTGCTAGCAGCTTCGACAGGGGCGAGACCCAGTACTTC.